This T cell receptor (beta chain) appears in the sequencing data of a study of graft-versus-host responses after intestinal transplantation. Study conclusions and caveats: Recipient marrow showed GvH clones, some seen first in ileum or blood. Graft-donor T cell macrochimerism in patients accompanied high graft-versus-host to host-versus-graft clonal ratios in allografts.

Concerning this clone itself: What it recognizes is unknown.

Some clones are missing from TCRdb's copy, which holds only in-frame ones; the method was immunoSEQ multiplex PCR. The profile shows about 57,000 clones, about 90% of them singletons. Germline trimming cut 4 bases from V and 0 bases from J; bases unmatched to any gene: 6. CDR1 and CDR2 from the germline V gene are SGHDT and YYEEEE. The CDR3 runs 16 residues. This receptor was taken from a human patient who received an intestinal transplant, so some T cells may come from the graft donor. The chain uses TRBV5-6 and TRBJ2-2; TRBD1 agrees at 7 bases. The sequences come from PBMCs, collected 26 days after transplant. Here the CDR3 DNA reads TGTGCCAGCAGCCTATTGACAGGGACGAACACCGGGGAGCTGTTTTTT. It yields the protein CASSLLTGTNTGELFF.